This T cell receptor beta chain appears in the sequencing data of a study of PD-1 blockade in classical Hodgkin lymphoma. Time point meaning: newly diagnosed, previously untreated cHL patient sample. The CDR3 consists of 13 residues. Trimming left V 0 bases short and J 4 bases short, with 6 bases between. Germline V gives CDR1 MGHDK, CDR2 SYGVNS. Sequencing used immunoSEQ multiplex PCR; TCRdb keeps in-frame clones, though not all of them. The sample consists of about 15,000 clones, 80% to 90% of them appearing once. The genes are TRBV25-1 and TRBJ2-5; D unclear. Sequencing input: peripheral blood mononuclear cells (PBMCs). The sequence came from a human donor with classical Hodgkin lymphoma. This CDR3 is CASSEYIGETQYF. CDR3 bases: TGTGCCAGCAGTGAATATATAGGAGAGACCCAGTACTTC.